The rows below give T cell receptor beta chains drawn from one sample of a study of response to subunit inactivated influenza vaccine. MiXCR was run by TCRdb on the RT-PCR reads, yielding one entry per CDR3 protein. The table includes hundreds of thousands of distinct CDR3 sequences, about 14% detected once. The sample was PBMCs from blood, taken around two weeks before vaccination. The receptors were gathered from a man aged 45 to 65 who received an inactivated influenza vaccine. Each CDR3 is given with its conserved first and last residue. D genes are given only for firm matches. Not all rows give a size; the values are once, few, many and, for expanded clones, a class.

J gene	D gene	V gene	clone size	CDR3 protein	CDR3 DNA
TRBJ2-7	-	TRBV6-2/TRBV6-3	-	CASTTSTYEQYF	TGTGCCAGCACCACCTCCACTTACGAGCAGTACTTC
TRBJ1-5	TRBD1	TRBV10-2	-	CASSGQGYFQPQHF	TGCGCCAGCAGCGGACAGGGTTATTTCCAGCCCCAGCATTTT
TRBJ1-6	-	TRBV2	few	CASLEKSPVSIGVWNSPLHF	TGTGCCAGCCTAGAGAAGTCCCCGGTTTCAATAGGGGTTTGGAATTCACCCCTCCACTTT
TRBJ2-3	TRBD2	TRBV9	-	CASSVGAGSTDTQYF	TGTGCCAGCAGCGTCGGAGCGGGGAGCACAGATACGCAGTATTTT
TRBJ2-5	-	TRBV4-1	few	CASSQMYSQETQYF	TGCGCCAGCAGCCAAATGTACAGCCAAGAGACCCAGTACTTC
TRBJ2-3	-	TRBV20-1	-	CSATKTWSDTQYF	TGCAGTGCAACGAAGACATGGTCGGATACGCAGTATTTT
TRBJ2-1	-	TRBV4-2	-	CASSQTGSAYNEQFF	TGTGCCAGCAGCCAAACAGGCAGCGCCTACAATGAGCAGTTCTTC
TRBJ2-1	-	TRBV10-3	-	CAISESIFRSVGSNNEQFF	TGTGCCATCAGTGAGTCTATATTCAGGTCAGTAGGATCCAACAATGAGCAGTTCTTC
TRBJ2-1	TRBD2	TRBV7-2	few	CASSPGLAGDPEQFF	TGTGCCAGCAGCCCCGGACTAGCGGGGGACCCTGAGCAGTTCTTC
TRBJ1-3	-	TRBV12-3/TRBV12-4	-	CASSLVNGNTIYF	TGTGCCAGCAGTTTAGTTAATGGAAACACCATATATTTT
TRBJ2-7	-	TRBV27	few	CASSLRGGSLSYEQYF	TGTGCCAGCAGTCTTAGGGGGGGGTCTCTCTCCTACGAGCAGTACTTC
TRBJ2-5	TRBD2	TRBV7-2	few	CASSKTSGGGETQYF	TGTGCCAGCAGCAAGACTAGCGGGGGAGGTGAGACCCAGTACTTC
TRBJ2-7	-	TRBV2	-	CASSGSLFGAGRYEQYF	TGTGCCAGCAGTGGATCTCTCTTTGGTGCGGGACGGTACGAGCAGTACTTC
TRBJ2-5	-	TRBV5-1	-	CASPGRTQETQYF	TGCGCCAGCCCCGGACGGACGCAAGAGACCCAGTACTTC
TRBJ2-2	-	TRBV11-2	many	CASSLILNTGELFF	TGTGCCAGCAGCTTAATTCTGAACACCGGGGAGCTGTTTTTT